This passage covers 5 T cell receptor beta chains from one sample sequenced in a study of identical twins. TCRdb re-analysed the 5' RACE reads in MiXCR, keeping a single row per CDR3 protein. The top ten hold about an eighth of the sample, which has some 790,000 distinct CDR3 sequences, around a sixth seen once. These data were also filed under a second study, of T cells expressing NK-cell markers.

Material: PBMCs. Receptors were obtained from a woman aged 18-29 years in good health.

The chain recombines TRBV7-2 with TRBJ2-7; 12 bases align to TRBD2. Per germline, CDR1 SGHTA and CDR2 FQGNSA. The CDR3 runs to 15 residues. V lost 4 bases to trimming and J lost 3 bases; unmatched junction nucleotides: 4. This CDR3 reads CASSYTSGRNYEQYF. The CDR3 nucleotides read TGTGCCAGCAGCTACACTAGCGGGAGGAACTACGAGCAGTACTTC.

This rearrangement joins TRBV6-5 to TRBJ1-1; perhaps TRBD1 as D (6 bases). V was trimmed by 6 bases and J by 4 bases, leaving 15 bases between them. The CDR3 covers 14 residues. CDR1 is MNHEY and CDR2 is SVGAGI in the germline V gene. The CDR3 protein is CASRYLARGTEAFF. The CDR3 DNA sequence: TGTGCCAGCAGATACCTGGCCAGGGGCACTGAAGCTTTCTTT.

This clonotype was counted many times. CDR3 nucleotides: TGTGCCAGCAGCGCGCCTGTGGGCGCGGCAGCAGATACGCAGTATTTT. Translating gives CASSAPVGAAADTQYF. V is TRBV3-1 and J is TRBJ2-3; unclear D gene. The CDR3 runs to 16 residues. The V gene's germline CDR1 is LGHDT and CDR2 YNNKEL (reference sequence). Trimming took off 5 bases at V and 4 bases at J, with 19 bases between the two ends.

The J gene is TRBJ2-7, the V gene TRBV12-3 or TRBV12-4, with D perhaps TRBD1 or TRBD2 (5 bases each). CDR3 length: 15 residues. V lost 3 bases to trimming and J lost 3 bases, with 15 bases between them. CDR3 sequence: CASSFRSGSFYEQYF. Here the CDR3 DNA reads TGTGCCAGCAGTTTTAGGTCAGGGAGTTTCTACGAGCAGTACTTC.

This clonotype showed up just a few times. The chain carries TRBV20-1 and TRBJ2-3, with D hard to call. The CDR3 runs 15 residues. Per the germline V gene, CDR1 is DFQATT and CDR2 is SNEGSKA (reference sequence). Trimming pared 5 bases from V and 0 bases from J, leaving 15 bases between. CDR3 region: CSAQQWGASTDTQYF. The CDR3 DNA reads as TGCAGTGCTCAGCAGTGGGGTGCAAGCACAGATACGCAGTATTTT.